This T cell receptor (beta chain) was sequenced in a study of blood T cell repertoires in COVID-19. Study in general: Collection of acute and convalescent COVID-19 samples took place in the United States, Italy and Spain. The analysed material was cDNA or gDNA that came from T cells, B-cell-depleted T cells, or PBMCs.

Seattle-derived patients entered the study during active infection and were followed longitudinally. Germline assignment: CDR1 LNHDA and CDR2 SQIVND (reference sequence). This CDR3 region has 14 residues. With 3 bases removed from V and 5 bases from J, the gap between germline ends came to 11 bases. Authors' analysis steps: Estimates of nucleated cell counts were drawn from the amplification of reference gene primers. Repertoires were generated with immunoSEQ multiplex PCR, while TCRdb's copy carries only in-frame clones and drops some. V, J and clone size reflect that table, while D and trimming were determined from the DNA. Counted here are under 70,000 clones, 88% occurring once; the ten biggest clones make up 40% to 45%.

The sequencing input was peripheral blood. The sequence was obtained from an older woman with COVID-19, enrolled during active disease. V and J are TRBV19 and TRBJ1-3; TRBD1 is a possible D gene (5 bases). The CDR3 here is CASSIQQERNTIYF. In DNA form, the CDR3 reads TGTGCCAGTAGTATTCAACAGGAAAGAAACACCATATATTTT.